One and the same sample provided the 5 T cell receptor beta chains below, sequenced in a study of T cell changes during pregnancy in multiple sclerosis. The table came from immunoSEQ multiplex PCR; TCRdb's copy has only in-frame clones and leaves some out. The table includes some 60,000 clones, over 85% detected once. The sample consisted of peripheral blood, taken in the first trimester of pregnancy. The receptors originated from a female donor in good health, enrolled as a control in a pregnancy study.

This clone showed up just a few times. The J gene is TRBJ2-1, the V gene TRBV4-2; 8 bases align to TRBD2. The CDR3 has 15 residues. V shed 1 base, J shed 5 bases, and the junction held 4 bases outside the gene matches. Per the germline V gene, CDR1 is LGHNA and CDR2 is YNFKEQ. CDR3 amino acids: CASSQVRAGDNEQFF. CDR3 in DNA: TGTGCCAGCAGCCAAGTAAGAGCGGGGGACAATGAGCAGTTCTTC.

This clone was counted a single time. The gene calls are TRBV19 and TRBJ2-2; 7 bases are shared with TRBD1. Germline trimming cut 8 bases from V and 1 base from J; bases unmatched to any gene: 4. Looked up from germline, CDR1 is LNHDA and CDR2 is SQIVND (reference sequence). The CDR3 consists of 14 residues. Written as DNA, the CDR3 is TGTGCCAGTTGGGACAGAAAGAACACCGGGGAGCTGTTTTTT. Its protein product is CASWDRKNTGELFF.

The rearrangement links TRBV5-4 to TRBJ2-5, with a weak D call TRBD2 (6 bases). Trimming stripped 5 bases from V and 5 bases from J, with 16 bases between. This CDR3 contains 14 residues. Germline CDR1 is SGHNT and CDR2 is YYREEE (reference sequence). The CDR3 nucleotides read TGTGCCAGCAGTCGGGACTCCCGAGGGGAGACCCAGTACTTC. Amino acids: CASSRDSRGETQYF. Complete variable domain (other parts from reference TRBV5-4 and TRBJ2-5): ETGVTQSPTHLIKTRGQQVTLRCSSQSGHNTVSWYQQALGQGPQFIFQYYREEENGRGNFPPRFSGLQFPNYSSELNVNALELDDSALYLCASSRDSRGETQYFGPGTRLLVL.

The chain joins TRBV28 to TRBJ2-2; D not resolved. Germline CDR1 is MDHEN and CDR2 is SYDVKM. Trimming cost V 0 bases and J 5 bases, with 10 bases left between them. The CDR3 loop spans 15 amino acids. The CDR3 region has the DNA TGTGCCAGCAGTTTATGGACGTTGAGGACCGGGGAGCTGTTTTTT. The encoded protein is CASSLWTLRTGELFF.

This chain's CDR3 is CASSLDSGNTIYF. The CDR3, as DNA: TGTGCCAGCAGCTTAGACTCGGGAAACACCATATATTTT. This chain connects TRBV11-2 to TRBJ1-3; D not certain. Trimming pared 0 bases from V and 4 bases from J, leaving 4 bases between. Germline V gene lookup returns CDR1 SGHAT and CDR2 FQNNGV. This CDR3 has 13 amino acids.